Described below is a single TCR beta chain sequence and its context. Antigen specificity is unknown. The read is 3 residues too short to cover the CDR3 end, so that end is filled in from the germline J gene. The CDR3 extends over 15 amino acids. Germline trimming cut 8 bases from V and 3 bases from J; bases unmatched to any gene: 10. Germline CDR1 KGHSH, CDR2 LQKENI. These data are taken from a study of Tregs in tolerant kidney transplant recipients. The wider study: Mixed chimerism was transient after nonmyeloablative marrow transplants from related graft donors.

Overall study results and limits: No direct test of biological reproducibility was done here. The small number of patients limits these findings pending further validation.

Data came from immunoSEQ multiplex PCR; TCRdb stores just in-frame clones and leaves some out. Its table records fewer than 55,000 clones. The specimen was CD4+ T cells from blood, collected before the transplant. This chain links TRBV18 with TRBJ2-7; 10 bases align to TRBD2. This receptor was taken from a human donor who received a combined kidney and bone marrow transplant. The CDR3 here is CASRAGTSAYYEQYF. The part of the CDR3 DNA that was read is TGTGCCAGCAGGGCCGGGACTAGCGCATACTACGAG. Filled out from reference TRBV18 and TRBJ2-7, the complete variable domain reads NAGVMQNPRHLVRRRGQEARLRCSPMKGHSHVYWYRQLPEEGLKFMVYLQKENIIDESGMPKERFSAEFPKEGPSILRIQQVVRGDSAAYFCASRAGTSAYYEQYFGPGTRLTVT.